This T cell receptor beta chain derives from a study of blood T cell repertoires in COVID-19. Turning to the study itself: Sample material is recorded as cDNA or gDNA derived from T cells, B-cell-depleted T cells, or PBMCs.

The Seattle patients joined while their infection was active and were tracked longitudinally afterward. In the original analysis: Nucleated cell number was recorded as an estimate derived from reference gene primer amplification. Clones were read by immunoSEQ multiplex PCR, and TCRdb kept only the in-frame ones, dropping some. D and trimming come from the DNA, and the V and J calls and clone size come from that table. Of 250,000 to 350,000 clones listed, 80% to 90% are singletons. Germline V gene lookup returns CDR1 SQVTM and CDR2 ANQGSEA. This CDR3 contains 14 residues. After removal of 8 bases from V and 10 bases from J, the junction contained 10 bases not matched to a gene.

The specimen sequenced was peripheral blood. The V gene is TRBV29-1, the J gene TRBJ2-1, with 14 bases aligning to TRBD2. This clonotype was obtained from a woman between 45 and 65 years old with COVID-19, enrolled during active disease. This CDR3 reads CSTWTSGRLGEQFF. CDR3 nucleotide sequence: TGCAGCACCTGGACTAGCGGGAGGTTAGGAGAGCAGTTCTTC.